A selection of T cell receptor beta chains follows, all from one sample in a study of blood T cells in healthy people across ages. TCRdb processed the 5' RACE reads anew with MiXCR; each CDR3 protein has one entry. The sample includes about 730,000 distinct CDR3 sequences, roughly two fifths seen only once; the top ten take 20% to 25%. Sequenced material: blood. Receptor source: a woman aged 55-69 years in good health. Each CDR3 is given with its conserved first and last residue. The D gene is left open where the match is weak. Not all rows give a size; the values are once, few, many and, for expanded clones, a class.

D gene,J gene,V gene,clone size,CDR3 protein,CDR3 DNA
TRBD1,TRBJ1-1,TRBV4-1,few,CASSHYGTGAEAFF,TGCGCCAGCAGCCACTATGGGACAGGTGCTGAAGCTTTCTTT
.,TRBJ2-1,TRBV7-2,.,CATAANTGNYNERFF,TGTGCCACAGCAGCGAACACCGGAAACTACAATGAGCGGTTCTTC
TRBD2,TRBJ2-5,TRBV6-4,few,CASSDSSSGGAVETQYF,TGTGCCAGCAGTGACTCTTCTAGCGGGGGGGCCGTGGAGACCCAGTACTTC
TRBD1,TRBJ1-5,TRBV3-1,.,CASSRDSRNQPQHF,TGTGCCAGCAGTCGGGACAGCCGAAATCAGCCCCAGCATTTT
TRBD2,TRBJ2-5,TRBV24-1,many,CATSATSGEETQYF,TGTGCCACCAGTGCAACTAGCGGGGAAGAGACCCAGTACTTC
.,TRBJ2-1,TRBV29-1,few,CGYKGLDYNEQFF,TGCGGCTACAAAGGATTGGACTACAATGAGCAGTTCTTC
TRBD1,TRBJ1-4,TRBV2,few,CASGDTGTGGETNEKLFF,TGTGCCAGCGGCGACACCGGGACAGGGGGCGAGACTAATGAAAAACTGTTTTTT
.,TRBJ2-4,TRBV7-9,.,CASSYLGLAKNIQYF,TGTGCCAGCAGCTACTTGGGACTAGCCAAAAACATTCAGTACTTC
.,TRBJ2-5,TRBV24-1,.,CATSDPPQETQYF,TGTGCCACCAGTGACCCACCCCAGGAGACCCAGTACTTC
.,TRBJ2-6,TRBV30,.,CAWSGGSGANVLTF,TGTGCCTGGAGTGGAGGGTCTGGGGCCAACGTCCTGACTTTC
.,TRBJ1-6,TRBV20-1,.,CSARGQQNSPLHF,TGCAGTGCTAGAGGGCAGCAAAATTCACCCCTCCACTTT
.,TRBJ1-1,TRBV5-4,.,CASSQLTGSDTEAFF,TGTGCCAGCAGCCAACTAACTGGGTCGGACACTGAAGCTTTCTTT
.,TRBJ1-2,TRBV7-9,few,CASSLDLAGYGYTF,TGTGCCAGCAGCTTAGATTTGGCCGGCTATGGCTACACCTTC
.,TRBJ2-1,TRBV4-3,once,CASSRLVDFYNEQFF,TGCGCCAGCAGCCGATTAGTTGACTTCTACAATGAGCAGTTCTTC
TRBD2,TRBJ2-1,TRBV6-5,.,CASSRGGREQFF,TGTGCCAGCAGCCGGGGGGGCCGGGAGCAGTTCTTC
.,TRBJ2-6,TRBV5-6,.,CASSFSEVTSGANVLTF,TGTGCCAGCAGCTTCAGCGAGGTAACCTCTGGGGCCAACGTCCTGACTTTC
.,TRBJ2-1,TRBV10-3,.,CAIREPGAVYNEQFF,TGTGCCATCAGGGAACCGGGAGCGGTGTACAATGAGCAGTTCTTC
TRBD1,TRBJ2-2,TRBV6-5,.,CASRRFGQAGTGELFF,TGTGCCAGCAGACGTTTCGGACAGGCTGGAACCGGGGAGCTGTTTTTT
TRBD2,TRBJ2-5,TRBV7-3,.,CASSPSAGNLNEQYF,TGTGCCAGCAGCCCTTCAGCGGGGAACCTCAATGAGCAGTACTTC
TRBD1,TRBJ1-1,TRBV20-1,.,CSAREVGGTEDTEAFF,TGCAGTGCTAGAGAGGTGGGGGGGACAGAAGACACTGAAGCTTTCTTT
TRBD1,TRBJ2-1,TRBV3-1,.,CASSDGTGAPNEQFF,TGTGCCAGCAGCGACGGGACAGGGGCGCCCAATGAGCAGTTCTTC
.,TRBJ1-5,TRBV20-1,.,CSGRREGNQPQHF,TGCAGTGGGCGCAGGGAAGGCAATCAGCCCCAGCATTTT
.,TRBJ1-2,TRBV5-1,few,CASSLDLGDYGYTF,TGCGCCAGCAGCTTGGATTTGGGGGACTATGGCTACACCTTC
.,TRBJ2-3,TRBV12-1,few,CASSLPVPGLAGELDTQYF,TGTGCCAGCAGCTTGCCCGTCCCGGGACTAGCGGGAGAATTGGATACGCAGTATTTT
.,TRBJ1-1,TRBV11-2,.,CASSPRVGNTEAFF,TGTGCCAGCAGCCCCAGGGTAGGGAACACTGAAGCTTTCTTT
.,TRBJ2-1,TRBV25-1,.,CASSHPPEYNEQFF,TGTGCCAGCAGTCATCCCCCAGAGTACAATGAGCAGTTCTTC
TRBD2,TRBJ2-3,TRBV20-1,.,CSAEGGSGDTDTQYF,TGCAGTGCTGAGGGGGGTAGCGGGGACACAGATACGCAGTATTTT
.,TRBJ2-3,TRBV6-1,.,CASSEQGGLTDTRYF,TGTGCCAGCAGTGAACAAGGGGGACTCACAGATACGCGGTATTTT
.,TRBJ1-5,TRBV6-2/TRBV6-3,.,CASTADGNQPQHF,TGTGCCAGCACCGCGGACGGGAATCAGCCCCAGCATTTT
.,TRBJ2-7,TRBV20-1,.,CSGSRGGAIRNEQYF,TGCAGTGGTAGCAGGGGAGGCGCCATCAGAAACGAGCAGTACTTC
TRBD2,TRBJ2-3,TRBV12-3/TRBV12-4,.,CASTPTSGGDTDTQYF,TGTGCCAGCACCCCGACTAGCGGGGGAGACACAGATACGCAGTATTTT
.,TRBJ1-6,TRBV20-1,few,CSARELKEGYNSPLHF,TGCAGTGCTAGAGAGTTGAAGGAGGGGTATAATTCACCCCTCCACTTT
TRBD1,TRBJ2-5,TRBV4-2,few,CASSQEWGQGAETQYF,TGTGCCAGCAGCCAAGAATGGGGACAGGGGGCAGAGACCCAGTACTTC
.,TRBJ2-7,TRBV18,few,CASSPSGRGSSYEQYF,TGTGCCAGCTCGCCCAGCGGCAGAGGGAGCTCCTACGAGCAGTACTTC
.,TRBJ2-3,TRBV7-9,.,CASSPPTVTDTQYF,TGTGCCAGCAGCCCGCCGACGGTCACAGATACGCAGTATTTT
TRBD2,TRBJ2-1,TRBV5-1,.,CASSFPSSGSVNEQFF,TGCGCCAGCAGCTTTCCCTCTAGCGGGAGTGTTAATGAGCAGTTCTTC
TRBD1,TRBJ2-1,TRBV6-2/TRBV6-3,.,CPSSLQGAVWNEQFF,TGTCCCAGCAGCCTACAGGGGGCGGTTTGGAATGAGCAGTTCTTC
.,TRBJ1-5,TRBV28,.,CASSLNTRGRGPQHF,TGTGCCAGCAGTTTAAATACGAGGGGTCGTGGGCCCCAGCATTTT
.,TRBJ2-5,TRBV28,.,CASSFGVETQYF,TGTGCCAGCAGTTTCGGGGTGGAGACCCAGTACTTC
TRBD2,TRBJ2-4,TRBV6-1,.,CASGLAEKNIQYF,TGTGCCAGCGGACTAGCGGAGAAAAACATTCAGTACTTC
.,TRBJ2-5,TRBV5-1,.,CASSLYVSTGNEQYF,TGCGCCAGCAGCTTGTATGTCTCAACAGGCAATGAGCAGTACTTC
.,TRBJ2-5,TRBV7-2,.,CASSLVAGLETQYF,TGTGCCAGCAGCTTAGTGGCAGGTCTGGAGACCCAGTACTTC
.,TRBJ2-5,TRBV29-1,.,CSVEDLWGFSQTQYF,TGCAGCGTTGAAGATCTGTGGGGGTTCTCTCAGACCCAGTACTTC
.,TRBJ2-3,TRBV4-3,few,CASSPTWSPLGTDTQYF,TGCGCCAGCAGCCCGACATGGAGCCCTCTCGGCACAGATACGCAGTATTTT
.,TRBJ2-7,TRBV20-1,few,CSARGGSDEQYF,TGCAGTGCTCGGGGCGGAAGTGACGAGCAGTACTTC
.,TRBJ2-1,TRBV5-1,.,CASSLVGIPGGNEQFF,TGCGCCAGCAGCTTGGTGGGGATCCCAGGGGGGAATGAGCAGTTCTTC
TRBD2,TRBJ2-7,TRBV13,few,CASSLGWRESSYEQYF,TGTGCCAGCAGCTTAGGCTGGCGGGAGTCATCCTACGAGCAGTACTTC
TRBD1,TRBJ2-5,TRBV20-1,many,CSASNQGQGLRTQYF,TGCAGTGCTAGTAACCAGGGACAGGGACTTCGGACCCAGTACTTC
.,TRBJ1-2,TRBV4-2,once,CASSQSVVEGHYGYTF,TGTGCCAGCAGCCAGTCCGTTGTGGAGGGGCACTATGGCTACACCTTC
.,TRBJ1-2,TRBV28,few,CASSQQEYSSGYTF,TGTGCCAGCAGTCAACAGGAATACTCCTCGGGCTACACCTTC